The 27 T cell receptor beta chains below were found in one sample sequenced in a study of T-cell memory formation after mild COVID-19. TCRdb reanalysed the 5' RACE reads using MiXCR and keeps one entry per CDR3 protein. The table lists a few hundred thousand distinct CDR3 sequences, 20% to 25% of them singletons. The specimen sequenced was PBMCs or a T cell subset sorted from them (not recorded which). These receptors were collected from an adult woman who had mild COVID-19 (a few samples of this study predate the infection). Cell type and time point are not known.

This clonotype was counted between two and nine times. The genes are TRBV9 and TRBJ2-2; D might be TRBD2 (6 bases). The CDR3 is 17 amino acids. Per germline, CDR1 SGDLS and CDR2 YYNGEE. V dropped 1 base and J dropped 5 bases, with 18 bases sitting between them. The CDR3 region is CASSVSSLSGRTGELFF. CDR3 in DNA: TGTGCCAGCAGCGTATCATCCCTGTCGGGGAGGACCGGGGAGCTGTTTTTT.

This clonotype has more than one count but fewer than ten. This chain connects TRBV6-1 to TRBJ2-5; D call uncertain. This CDR3 has 14 amino acids. Germline-derived CDR1 and CDR2 are MNHNS and SASEGT. V was cut by 4 bases and J by 2 bases, with 11 bases left in between. The CDR3 loop reads CASSASDGQETQYF. DNA of the CDR3: TGTGCCAGCAGTGCTTCGGACGGTCAAGAGACCCAGTACTTC.

The chain links TRBV7-2 to TRBJ2-3; 8 bases match TRBD2. This CDR3 has 15 amino acids. Germline CDR1 SGHTA, CDR2 FQGNSA. The junction had 5 bases not matched to a gene; V was cut back by 1 base and J by 5 bases. The CDR3 here is CASSLVGLAGDTQYF. CDR3 DNA sequence: TGTGCCAGCAGCTTAGTTGGGCTAGCGGGAGATACGCAGTATTTT.

This clonotype has more than one count but fewer than ten. CDR3 residues: CASEGSPRSTDTQYF. The CDR3 DNA reads as TGTGCCAGCGAAGGTAGCCCTAGAAGCACAGATACGCAGTATTTT. The chain combines TRBV7-2 with TRBJ2-3, with D hard to call. The V gene lost 8 bases and the J gene lost 0 bases, with 15 bases spanning the gap. Germline loops: CDR1 SGHTA, CDR2 FQGNSA. The CDR3 contains 15 residues.

This chain joins TRBV3-1 and TRBJ2-5, with no clear D. CDR3 length: 14 residues. Germline V gene lookup returns CDR1 LGHDT and CDR2 YNNKEL (reference sequence). The V and J ends lost 1 base and 3 bases respectively, with 9 bases between them. The CDR3 here is CASSQAILKETQYF. CDR3 DNA: TGTGCCAGCAGCCAAGCCATTTTAAAAGAGACCCAGTACTTC.

The chain employs TRBV9 and TRBJ1-2; D uncertain. Germline V CDR1 and CDR2: SGDLS, YYNGEE. CDR3 size: 19 residues. Trimming cost V 0 bases and J 2 bases, with 23 bases left between them. This chain's CDR3 is CASSVDPTPLRLENYGYTF. In nucleotides, the CDR3 is TGTGCCAGCAGCGTAGATCCAACCCCGCTTAGATTAGAGAACTATGGCTACACCTTC.

A few counts support this clonotype. This chain connects TRBV20-1 to TRBJ1-5; D unresolved. Germline V gives CDR1 DFQATT, CDR2 SNEGSKA (reference sequence). V gave up 0 bases and J gave up 2 bases, with 11 bases separating them. This CDR3 region has 15 residues. As DNA, the CDR3 is TGCAGTGCTAGAGAAAGAGCAGGACGCAATCAGCCCCAGCATTTT. Protein: CSARERAGRNQPQHF.

The rearrangement links TRBV7-9 to TRBJ2-3; no firm D call. Germline V CDR1 and CDR2: SEHNR, FQNEAQ (reference sequence). V was cut by 3 bases and J by 10 bases, with 11 bases left in between. The CDR3 consists of 12 residues. This CDR3 reads CASSLVQLPQYF. In DNA, the CDR3 is TGTGCCAGCAGCTTGGTCCAGCTCCCGCAGTATTTT.

The chain couples TRBV4-1 to TRBJ2-7; D assignment may be TRBD1 or TRBD2 (5 bases each). The ends were cut back, 3 bases at V and 3 bases at J, with 15 bases in the middle. Germline assignment: CDR1 MGHRA and CDR2 YSYEKL. The CDR3 loop spans 15 amino acids. The CDR3 nucleotides read TGCGCCAGCAGCCAGCTGACCGGGACCCTCTACGAGCAGTACTTC. It encodes CASSQLTGTLYEQYF.

The chain employs TRBV12-3 or TRBV12-4 and TRBJ2-1; 7 nucleotides line up with TRBD1. The CDR3 consists of 14 residues. With 4 bases clipped from V and 6 bases from J, the junction kept 6 bases outside the gene matches. The CDR3: CASSSRQGANEQFF. CDR3 nucleotides: TGTGCCAGCAGTTCACGACAGGGTGCCAATGAGCAGTTCTTC.

This chain uses TRBV6-4 with TRBJ2-2; possible D gene TRBD1, 5 bases. This CDR3 has 12 residues. The germline CDR1 and CDR2 sequences are MRHNA and SNTAGT. Trimming took off 8 bases at V and 6 bases at J, with 10 bases between the two ends. CDR3 protein: CASSGSSGELFF. The CDR3 DNA reads as TGTGCCAGCTCAGGGTCCTCCGGGGAGCTGTTTTTT.

This clonotype was seen only a few times. V usage is TRBV29-1 and J usage is TRBJ2-3, with a weak D call TRBD2 (5 bases). This CDR3 has 16 residues. Deletions cut 4 bases from V and 2 bases from J, with 19 bases between. The germline V gene has CDR1 SQVTM and CDR2 ANQGSEA. The CDR3 sequence: CSVVYFDREFTDTQYF. For the CDR3, the DNA is TGCAGCGTTGTCTATTTTGACCGGGAATTCACAGATACGCAGTATTTT.

This clonotype was found once. The rearrangement links TRBV7-8 to TRBJ2-7, with D tentatively TRBD2 (5 bases). The germline gives CDR1 SGHVS, CDR2 FQNEAQ. There are 16 residues in the CDR3. The ends were cut back, 2 bases at V and 7 bases at J, with 21 bases in the middle. CDR3 protein: CASSLNTVDSIMEQYF. The CDR3 DNA reads as TGTGCCAGCAGCTTAAATACCGTGGACTCCATAATGGAGCAGTACTTC.

The rearrangement links TRBV7-8 to TRBJ1-2; D might be TRBD1 (5 bases). V lost 5 bases, J lost 4 bases, and 17 bases lay in between. Per germline, CDR1 SGHVS and CDR2 FQNEAQ. The CDR3 sequence is 15 residues long. In DNA form, the CDR3 reads TGTGCCAGCAGCCAGTCTGGGGCAGGAGTCTATGGCTACACCTTC. Translated: CASSQSGAGVYGYTF.

This clonotype was seen only a few times. CDR3 DNA: TGTGCCAGCAGTTGGCCGGGACTAGCGGGACTTGAGCAGTACTTC. Its translation is CASSWPGLAGLEQYF. This chain connects TRBV6-5 to TRBJ2-7; 13 bases agree with TRBD2. Unmatched junction bases numbered 7, after V lost 4 bases and J lost 7 bases. The germline V gene encodes CDR1 MNHEY and CDR2 SVGAGI. The CDR3 spans 15 residues.

This chain links TRBV7-2 with TRBJ2-2, with 9 bases aligning to TRBD2. The length of the CDR3 is 16 residues. With 1 base clipped from V and 4 bases from J, the junction kept 4 bases outside the gene matches. The germline gives CDR1 SGHTA, CDR2 FQGNSA. This CDR3 reads CASSLGGRGVTGELFF. The CDR3 region has the DNA TGTGCCAGCAGCTTAGGCGGGAGGGGTGTCACCGGGGAGCTGTTTTTT.

This clonotype was counted a few times. The rearrangement joins TRBV18 to TRBJ2-3; D is unresolved. The CDR3 covers 14 residues. Trimming removed 4 bases at V and 4 bases at J, with 12 bases between. The germline CDR1 and CDR2 sequences are KGHSH and LQKENI. The DNA of the CDR3 is TGTGCCAGCTCACGATCCCTTAGTGCAGATACGCAGTATTTT. It codes for CASSRSLSADTQYF.

The rearrangement links TRBV7-9 to TRBJ2-1, with a possible D match to TRBD2 (6 bases). V lost 4 bases and J lost 8, with 9 bases in between. Germline V gives CDR1 SEHNR, CDR2 FQNEAQ (reference sequence). CDR3 size: 12 residues. CDR3 in DNA: TGTGCCAGCAGCTACACTAGCTATGAGCAGTTCTTC. Translated, it gives CASSYTSYEQFF.

This clonotype was seen repeatedly, ten times or more. This rearrangement joins TRBV19 to TRBJ2-7; no definite D call. Trimming removed 4 bases from V and 3 bases from J, with 13 bases in between. Germline V gene lookup returns CDR1 LNHDA and CDR2 SQIVND (reference sequence). The CDR3 covers 14 residues. CDR3 in amino acids: CASSKGSRYYEQYF. The CDR3, as DNA: TGTGCCAGTAGTAAAGGCAGCAGATACTACGAGCAGTACTTC.

This clonotype was picked up a small number of times. The chain has TRBV3-1 and TRBJ2-1; no clear D gene. V was pared by 4 bases and J by 1 base, with 11 bases between. The CDR3 covers 15 residues. The germline V gene has CDR1 LGHDT and CDR2 YNNKEL (reference sequence). The CDR3 DNA follows: TGTGCCAGCAGCCCTGGCGCGACTTCCTACAATGAGCAGTTCTTC. Translated: CASSPGATSYNEQFF.

This clonotype was detected a few times. This rearrangement joins TRBV11-2 to TRBJ2-3, with D possibly being TRBD2 (6 bases). The CDR3 contains 14 residues. Germline V gene data show CDR1 as SGHAT and CDR2 as FQNNGV. V was shortened by 0 bases and J by 8 bases, with 12 bases between the two germline ends. CDR3 residues: CASSLELAPGTQYF. The CDR3 DNA follows: TGTGCCAGCAGCTTAGAACTAGCCCCGGGTACGCAGTATTTT. Complete variable domain (other parts from reference TRBV11-2 and TRBJ2-3): EAGVAQSPRYKIIEKRQSVAFWCNPISGHATLYWYQQILGQGPKLLIQFQNNGVVDDSQLPKDRFSAERLKGVDSTLKIQPAKLEDSAVYLCASSLELAPGTQYFGPGTRLTVL.

CDR3 coding DNA: TGTGCCAGCAGCTTGTGGTTTTTTGGAAACACCATATATTTT. Protein: CASSLWFFGNTIYF. The chain links TRBV5-6 to TRBJ1-3; the D is unclear. Germline V lookup: CDR1 SGHDT, CDR2 YYEEEE. The CDR3 has 14 amino acids. V lost 1 base, J lost 3 bases, and 8 bases lay in between.

The chain recombines TRBV20-1 with TRBJ1-3, with TRBD1 matching 10 bases. Germline values: CDR1 DFQATT, CDR2 SNEGSKA (reference sequence). Germline trimming cut 6 bases from V and 5 bases from J; bases unmatched to any gene: 7. The CDR3 is 14 amino acids. The CDR3 reads CSALGQGTRNTIYF. CDR3 bases: TGCAGTGCCCTGGGACAGGGGACGAGAAACACCATATATTTT.

This clonotype turned up a few times. The genes are TRBV3-1 and TRBJ2-3, with 11 bases lining up with TRBD2. J lost 3 bases, V lost 1 base, and 6 bases had no gene match. The germline gives CDR1 LGHDT, CDR2 YNNKEL (reference sequence). This CDR3 region has 17 residues. The CDR3 is CASSQGGLAGITDTQYF. The DNA for the CDR3 is TGTGCCAGCAGCCAAGGCGGACTAGCGGGTATAACAGATACGCAGTATTTT.

The gene calls are TRBV20-1 and TRBJ2-1, with 7 positions matching TRBD2. Germline values: CDR1 DFQATT, CDR2 SNEGSKA (reference sequence). The CDR3 contains 12 residues. The J segment lost 10 bases and the V segment lost 3 bases, leaving 6 bases of the junction unmatched. This chain's CDR3 is CSASHPGLEQFF. CDR3 coding DNA: TGCAGTGCTAGTCATCCGGGACTAGAGCAGTTCTTC.

The chain employs TRBV9 and TRBJ1-2; TRBD1 matches at 9 bases. This CDR3 contains 13 residues. J lost 7 bases, V lost 4 bases, and 5 bases had no gene match. Germline CDR1 SGDLS, CDR2 YYNGEE. CDR3 nucleotide sequence: TGTGCCAGCAGCCGGGACAGGGAATCTGGCTACACCTTC. This translates into CASSRDRESGYTF.

The genes are TRBV25-1 and TRBJ1-5; D ambiguous. This CDR3 has 14 amino acids. V was trimmed by 7 bases and J by 2 bases, leaving 12 bases between them. In germline, CDR1 is MGHDK, CDR2 SYGVNS. In nucleotides, the CDR3 is TGTGCCAGCACCCCGGGGTCGGGCAATCAGCCCCAGCATTTT. Translating it yields CASTPGSGNQPQHF.